The 2 T cell receptor beta chains given below trace back to one sample, sequenced in a study of blood T cell repertoires in COVID-19. The protocol was immunoSEQ multiplex PCR, while the TCRdb copy is restricted to in-frame clones and leaves out a portion. This sample carries about 250,000 clones, about nine tenths of them seen once, and the ten largest clones take 0.94%. The specimen was peripheral blood. Every receptor here comes from a woman in her 40s who had recovered from COVID-19.

CDR3 amino acids: CASSQILTSGLLYEQYF. The CDR3 DNA is TGCGCCAGCAGCCAGATCTTGACTAGCGGGCTACTCTACGAGCAGTACTTC. The V call is TRBV4-1, the J call TRBJ2-7; 10 bases are a match to TRBD2. The CDR3 is made up of 17 amino acids. Trimming at V came to 3 bases and at J to 3 bases, leaving 11 bases not matched to a gene. Germline V gives CDR1 MGHRA, CDR2 YSYEKL.

Only one count was recorded for this clone. J is TRBJ2-5 and V is TRBV7-8; D gene uncertain. The V end was cut by 0 bases, the J end by 2 bases, with 10 bases between. The CDR3 runs 15 residues. Germline CDR1 and CDR2: SGHVS and FQNEAQ. The CDR3 loop reads CASSLATRIQETQYF. Written as DNA, the CDR3 is TGTGCCAGCAGCTTAGCGACGAGGATTCAAGAGACCCAGTACTTC.